Sequencing of this T cell receptor beta chain was carried out in a study of blood T cell repertoires in COVID-19. Study-wide background: Collection of acute and convalescent COVID-19 samples took place in the United States, Italy and Spain. In each case, the material was cDNA or gDNA derived from T cells, B-cell-depleted T cells, or PBMCs.

The Seattle patients, enrolled during active infection, were followed longitudinally. This clone occurred once. As originally analysed: Scientists estimated how many nucleated cells there were by amplifying reference gene primers. The data were produced by immunoSEQ multiplex PCR, yet TCRdb's version contains in-frame clones alone and is incomplete. The D gene and trimming were derived from the DNA, and the V and J assignments and clone size from that table. The data contain about 180,000 clones, approximately 83% of them singletons. V was clipped by 5 bases and J by 4 bases, with 12 bases between them. The CDR3 runs to 13 residues. The germline V gene encodes CDR1 SGHDN and CDR2 FVKESK.

The sequenced sample was peripheral blood. This rearrangement joins TRBV14 to TRBJ2-7; no reliable D call. This TCR derives from a woman in her thirties or forties with COVID-19, enrolled during active disease. The CDR3 reads CASSDNVVYEQYF. The CDR3 DNA is TGTGCCAGCAGCGACAATGTCGTTTACGAGCAGTACTTC.